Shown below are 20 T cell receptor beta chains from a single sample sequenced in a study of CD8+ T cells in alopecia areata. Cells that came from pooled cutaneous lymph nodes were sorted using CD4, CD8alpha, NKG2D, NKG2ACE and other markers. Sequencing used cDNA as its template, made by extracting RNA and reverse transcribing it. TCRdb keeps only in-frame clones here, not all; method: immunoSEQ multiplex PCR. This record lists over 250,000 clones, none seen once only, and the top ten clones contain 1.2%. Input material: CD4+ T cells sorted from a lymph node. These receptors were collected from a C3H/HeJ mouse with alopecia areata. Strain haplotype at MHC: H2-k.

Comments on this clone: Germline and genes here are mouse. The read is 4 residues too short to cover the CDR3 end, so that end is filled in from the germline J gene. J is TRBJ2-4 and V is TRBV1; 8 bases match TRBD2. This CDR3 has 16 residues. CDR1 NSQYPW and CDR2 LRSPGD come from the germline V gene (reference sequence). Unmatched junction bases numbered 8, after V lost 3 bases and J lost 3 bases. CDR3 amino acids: CTCSAWGEWRQNTLYF. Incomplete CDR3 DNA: TGCACCTGCAGTGCCTGGGGGGAGTGGAGACAAAAC. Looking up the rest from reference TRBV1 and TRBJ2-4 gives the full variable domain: VTLLEQNPRWRLVPRGQAVNLRCILKNSQYPWMSWYQQDLQKQLQWLFTLRSPGDKEVKSLPGADYLATRVTDTELRLQVANMSQGRTLYCTCSAWGEWRQNTLYFGAGTRLSVL.

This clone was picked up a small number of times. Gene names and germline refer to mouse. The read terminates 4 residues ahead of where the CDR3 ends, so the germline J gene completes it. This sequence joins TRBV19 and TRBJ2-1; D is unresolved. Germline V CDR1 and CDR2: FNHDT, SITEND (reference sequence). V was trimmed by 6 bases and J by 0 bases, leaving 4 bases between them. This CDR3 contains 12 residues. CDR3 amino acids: CASISNYAEQFF. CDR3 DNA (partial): TGTGCCAGCATCAGTAACTATGCT.

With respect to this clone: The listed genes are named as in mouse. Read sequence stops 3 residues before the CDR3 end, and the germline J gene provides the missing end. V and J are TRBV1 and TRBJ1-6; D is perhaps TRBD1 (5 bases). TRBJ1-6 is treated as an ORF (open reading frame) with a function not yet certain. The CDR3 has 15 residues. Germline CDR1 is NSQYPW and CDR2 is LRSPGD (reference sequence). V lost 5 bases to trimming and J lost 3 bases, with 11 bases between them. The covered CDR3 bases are TGCACCTGCAGTCCGAGGACAATCTATAATTCGCCC. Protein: CTCSPRTIYNSP. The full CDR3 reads CTCSPRTIYNSPLYF.

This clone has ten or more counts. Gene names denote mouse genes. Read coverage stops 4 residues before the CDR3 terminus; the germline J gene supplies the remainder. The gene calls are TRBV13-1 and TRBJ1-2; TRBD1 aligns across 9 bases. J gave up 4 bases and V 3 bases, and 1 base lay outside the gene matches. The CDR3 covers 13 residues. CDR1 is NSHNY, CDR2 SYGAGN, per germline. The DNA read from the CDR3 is TGTGCCAGCAGTGGGGACAGGGCCTCC. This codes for CASSGDRAS. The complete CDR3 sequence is CASSGDRASDYTF.

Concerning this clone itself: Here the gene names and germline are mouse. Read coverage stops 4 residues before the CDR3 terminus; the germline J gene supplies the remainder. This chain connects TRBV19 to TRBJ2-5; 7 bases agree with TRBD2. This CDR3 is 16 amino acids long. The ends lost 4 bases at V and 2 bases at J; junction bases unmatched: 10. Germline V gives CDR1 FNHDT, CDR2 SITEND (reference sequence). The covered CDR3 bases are TGTGCCAGCAGTCTTCGCACTGGGGCTCTCCAAGAC. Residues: CASSLRTGALQD. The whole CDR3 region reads CASSLRTGALQDTQYF.

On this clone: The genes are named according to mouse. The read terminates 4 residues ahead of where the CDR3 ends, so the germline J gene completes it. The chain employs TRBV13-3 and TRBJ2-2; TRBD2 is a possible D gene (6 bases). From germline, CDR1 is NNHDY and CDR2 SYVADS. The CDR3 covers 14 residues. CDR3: CASSDSGVGGQLYF. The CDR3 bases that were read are TGTGCCAGCAGTGATTCTGGGGTCGGCGGG.

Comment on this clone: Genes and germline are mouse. The CDR3 here is CASSAPGTANTEVFF. Partial CDR3 DNA: TGTGCCAGCAGTGCTCCCGGGACAGCAAACACA. The chain is built from TRBV19 and TRBJ1-1; 7 positions agree with TRBD1. The read terminates 4 residues before the CDR3 end, so the remaining end is supplied by the germline J gene. CDR1 is FNHDT, CDR2 SITEND, per germline (reference sequence). The CDR3 consists of 15 residues. Trimming at V came to 4 bases and at J to 0 bases, leaving 6 bases not matched to a gene.

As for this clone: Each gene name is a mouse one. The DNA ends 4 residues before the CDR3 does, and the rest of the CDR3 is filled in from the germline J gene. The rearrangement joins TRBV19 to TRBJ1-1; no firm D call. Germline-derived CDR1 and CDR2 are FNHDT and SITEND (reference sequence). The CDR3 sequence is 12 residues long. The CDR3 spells CASSINWEEVFF. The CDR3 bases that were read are TGTGCCAGCAGTATCAACTGGGAA. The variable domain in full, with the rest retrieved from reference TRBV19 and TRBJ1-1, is GGIITQTPKFLIGQEGQKLTLKCQQNFNHDTMYWYRQDSGKGLRLIYYSITENDLQKGDLSEGYDASREKKSSFSLTVTSAQKNEMAVFLCASSINWEEVFFGKGTRLTVV.

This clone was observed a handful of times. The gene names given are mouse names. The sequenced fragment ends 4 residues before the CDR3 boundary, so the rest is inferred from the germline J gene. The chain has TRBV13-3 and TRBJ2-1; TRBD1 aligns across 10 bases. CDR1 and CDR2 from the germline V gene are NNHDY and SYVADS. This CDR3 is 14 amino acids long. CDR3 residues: CASSDEGQGAEQFF. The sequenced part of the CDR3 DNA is TGTGCCAGCAGTGATGAGGGACAGGGGGCT.

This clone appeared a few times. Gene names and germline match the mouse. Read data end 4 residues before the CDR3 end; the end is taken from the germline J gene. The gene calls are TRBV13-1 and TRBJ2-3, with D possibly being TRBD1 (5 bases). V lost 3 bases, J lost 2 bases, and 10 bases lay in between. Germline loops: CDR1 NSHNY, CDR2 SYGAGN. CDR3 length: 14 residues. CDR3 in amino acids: CASSAGRDAETLYF. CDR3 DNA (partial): TGTGCCAGCAGTGCAGGGCGGGATGCAGAA.

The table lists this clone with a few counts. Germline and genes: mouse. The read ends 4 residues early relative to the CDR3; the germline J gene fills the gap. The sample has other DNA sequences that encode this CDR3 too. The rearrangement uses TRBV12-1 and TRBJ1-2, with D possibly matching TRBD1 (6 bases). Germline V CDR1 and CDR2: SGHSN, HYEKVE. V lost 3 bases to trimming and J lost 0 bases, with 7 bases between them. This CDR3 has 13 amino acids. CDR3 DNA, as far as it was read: TGTGCCAGCTCTGGGACACCAAACTCC. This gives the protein CASSGTPNS. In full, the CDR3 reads CASSGTPNSDYTF.

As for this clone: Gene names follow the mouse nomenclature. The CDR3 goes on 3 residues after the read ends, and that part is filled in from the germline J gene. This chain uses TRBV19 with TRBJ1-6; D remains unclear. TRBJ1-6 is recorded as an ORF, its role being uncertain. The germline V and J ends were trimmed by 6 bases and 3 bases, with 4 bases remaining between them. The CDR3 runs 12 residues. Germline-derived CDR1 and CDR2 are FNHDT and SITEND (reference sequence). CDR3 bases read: TGTGCCAGCACCAACTATAATTCGCCC. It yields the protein CASTNYNSP. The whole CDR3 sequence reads CASTNYNSPLYF.

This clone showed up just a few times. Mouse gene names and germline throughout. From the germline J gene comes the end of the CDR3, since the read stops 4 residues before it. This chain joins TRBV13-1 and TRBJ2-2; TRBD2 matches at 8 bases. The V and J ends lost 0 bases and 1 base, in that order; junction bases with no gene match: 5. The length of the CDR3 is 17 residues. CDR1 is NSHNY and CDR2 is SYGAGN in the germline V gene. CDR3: CASSDAGWGVNTGQLYF. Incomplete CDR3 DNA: TGTGCCAGCAGTGATGCAGGCTGGGGGGTAAACACCGGG.

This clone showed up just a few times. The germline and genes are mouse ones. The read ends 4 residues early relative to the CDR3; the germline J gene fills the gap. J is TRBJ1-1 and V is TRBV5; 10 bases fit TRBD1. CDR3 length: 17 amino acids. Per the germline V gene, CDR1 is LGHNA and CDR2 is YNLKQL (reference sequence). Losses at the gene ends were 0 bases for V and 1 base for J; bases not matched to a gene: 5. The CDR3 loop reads CASSQDRGQGSNTEVFF. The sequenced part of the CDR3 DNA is TGTGCCAGCAGCCAAGATCGGGGACAGGGGTCGAACACA.

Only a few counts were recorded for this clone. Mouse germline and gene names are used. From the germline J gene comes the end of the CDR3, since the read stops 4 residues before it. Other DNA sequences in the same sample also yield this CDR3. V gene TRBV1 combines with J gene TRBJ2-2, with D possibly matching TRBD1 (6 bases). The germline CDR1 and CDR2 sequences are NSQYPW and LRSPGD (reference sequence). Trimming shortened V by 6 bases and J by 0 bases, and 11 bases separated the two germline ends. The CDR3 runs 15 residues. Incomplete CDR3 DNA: TGCACCTGCAGAGTACAGGGAACAAACACCGGG. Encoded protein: CTCRVQGTNTG. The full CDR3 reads CTCRVQGTNTGQLYF.

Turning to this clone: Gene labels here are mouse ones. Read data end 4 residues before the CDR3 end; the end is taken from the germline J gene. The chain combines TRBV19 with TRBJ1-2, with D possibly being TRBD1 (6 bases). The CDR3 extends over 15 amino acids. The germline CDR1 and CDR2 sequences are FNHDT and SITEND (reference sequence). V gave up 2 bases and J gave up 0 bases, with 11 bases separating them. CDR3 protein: CASSIGGPSNSDYTF. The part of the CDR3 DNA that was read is TGTGCCAGCAGTATCGGGGGGCCTTCAAACTCC.

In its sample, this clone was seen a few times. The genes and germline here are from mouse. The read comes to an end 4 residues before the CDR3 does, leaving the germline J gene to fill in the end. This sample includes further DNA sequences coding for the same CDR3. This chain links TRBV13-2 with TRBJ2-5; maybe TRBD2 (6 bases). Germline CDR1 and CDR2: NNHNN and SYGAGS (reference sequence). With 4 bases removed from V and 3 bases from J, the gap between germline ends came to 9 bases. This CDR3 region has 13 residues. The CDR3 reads CASGPGLQDTQYF. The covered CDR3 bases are TGTGCCAGCGGTCCGGGACTTCAAGAC.

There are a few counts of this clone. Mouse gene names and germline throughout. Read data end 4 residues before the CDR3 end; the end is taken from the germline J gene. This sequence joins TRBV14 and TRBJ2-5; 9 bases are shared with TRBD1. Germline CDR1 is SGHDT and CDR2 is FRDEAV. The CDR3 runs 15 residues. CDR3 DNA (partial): TGTGCCAGCAGCCTCGGGACAGGGAATGAAGAC. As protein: CASSLGTGNED. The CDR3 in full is CASSLGTGNEDTQYF.

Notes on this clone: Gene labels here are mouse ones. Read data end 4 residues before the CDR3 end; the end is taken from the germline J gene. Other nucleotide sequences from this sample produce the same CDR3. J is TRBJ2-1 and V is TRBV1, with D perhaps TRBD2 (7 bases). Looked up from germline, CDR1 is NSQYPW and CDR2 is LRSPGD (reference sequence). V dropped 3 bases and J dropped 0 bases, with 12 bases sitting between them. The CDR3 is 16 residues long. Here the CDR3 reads CTCSAEGGGNYAEQFF. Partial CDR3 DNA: TGCACCTGCAGTGCTGAGGGGGGGGGTAACTATGCT.

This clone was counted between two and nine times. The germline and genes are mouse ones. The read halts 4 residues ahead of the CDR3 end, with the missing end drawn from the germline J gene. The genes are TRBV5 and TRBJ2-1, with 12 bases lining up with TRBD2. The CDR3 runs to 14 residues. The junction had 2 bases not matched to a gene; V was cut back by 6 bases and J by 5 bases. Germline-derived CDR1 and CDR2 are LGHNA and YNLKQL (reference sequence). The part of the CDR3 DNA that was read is TGTGCCAGCAGGCGGACTGGGGGGGATGCT. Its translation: CASRRTGGDA. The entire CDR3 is CASRRTGGDAEQFF.